This passage covers 25 T cell receptor beta chains from one sample sequenced in a study of OX40 agonist ivuxolimab in advanced cancers. The library was made by the immunoSEQ multiplex PCR assay. The immuneACCESS repertoire file appears here via TCRdb, limited to in-frame rearrangements. These files lack a portion of the clones; in checked studies, under half of the deficit traces to unresolved V genes, and the cause of the others is not known. Here the sample has about 29,000 clones; nearly 95% occur a single time. The top ten clonotypes cover over 8% of the sample. Material: CD4+ or CD8+ T cells sorted from blood, obtained in a trial of the OX40 agonist ivuxolimab. The receptor set was obtained from an adult with an advanced solid tumor such as melanoma, head and neck, liver or kidney cancer.

This clone was detected once. The CDR3 reads CASSSSAEVTYEQYF. The CDR3 coding sequence is TGTGCCAGCAGCTCATCTGCCGAAGTCACCTACGAGCAGTACTTC. The chain joins TRBV5-6 to TRBJ2-7; D remains ambiguous. Germline-derived CDR1 and CDR2 are SGHDT and YYEEEE. The germline V and J ends were trimmed by 3 bases and 2 bases, with 15 bases remaining between them. The CDR3 contains 15 residues.

This chain uses TRBV19 with TRBJ1-2, with TRBD1 matching 7 bases. There are 15 residues in the CDR3. With V trimmed by 5 bases and J by 5 bases, 11 bases remained unmatched. Germline CDR1 reads LNHDA; CDR2 reads SQIVND (reference sequence). CDR3 loop: CASSLTRTGTYGYTF. DNA for the CDR3: TGTGCCAGTAGTTTGACCCGGACAGGAACTTATGGCTACACCTTC.

This clone was seen only once. This chain connects TRBV7-7 to TRBJ2-2, with 11 bases that match TRBD1. The germline V gene has CDR1 SSHAT and CDR2 FNYEAQ (reference sequence). V gave up 5 bases and J gave up 8 bases; unmatched junction bases: 7. CDR3 length: 15 residues. The CDR3 DNA reads as TGTGCCAGCAGCCCAGGACAGGGGGCGGAGGGGGAGCTGTTTTTT. The encoded protein is CASSPGQGAEGELFF.

V usage is TRBV6-5 and J usage is TRBJ2-2; weak D call: TRBD2 (6 bases). The CDR3 runs to 14 residues. V lost 6 bases to trimming and J lost 2 bases, with 10 bases between them. The germline V gene encodes CDR1 MNHEY and CDR2 SVGAGI. In DNA, the CDR3 is TGTGCCAGCAGGGGGACTTCCAACACCGGGGAGCTGTTTTTT. It is translated as CASRGTSNTGELFF.

The CDR3 nucleotides read TGTGCCAGCAGTGAGGGACCGAAAGAGACCCAGTACTTC. Residues: CASSEGPKETQYF. V usage is TRBV25-1 and J usage is TRBJ2-5, with D perhaps given as TRBD1 or TRBD2 (5 bases each). This CDR3 has 13 amino acids. The V end lost 3 bases, the J end lost 3 bases, and 8 bases lay between the germline ends. Germline-derived CDR1 and CDR2 are MGHDK and SYGVNS. Looking up the rest from reference TRBV25-1 and TRBJ2-5 gives the full variable domain: EADIYQTPRYLVIGTGKKITLECSQTMGHDKMYWYQQDPGMELHLIHYSYGVNSTEKGDLSSESTVSRIRTEHFPLTLESARPSHTSQYLCASSEGPKETQYFGPGTRLLVL.

The rearrangement uses TRBV5-6 and TRBJ2-7, with TRBD2 as a possible D gene (5 bases). This CDR3 is 12 amino acids long. The V end lost 4 bases, the J end lost 4 bases, and 9 bases lay between the germline ends. Germline V CDR1 and CDR2: SGHDT, YYEEEE. CDR3 nucleotides: TGTGCCAGCAGCCAGGACTGGTACGAGCAGTACTTC. This codes for CASSQDWYEQYF.

The chain is built from TRBV9 and TRBJ2-3; a weak D match, TRBD1 (6 bases). Germline V lookup: CDR1 SGDLS, CDR2 YYNGEE. The CDR3 extends over 14 amino acids. The V gene lost 6 bases and the J gene lost 2 bases, with 13 bases spanning the gap. The CDR3 DNA sequence: TGTGCCAGCACAGACAGGCATAACACAGATACGCAGTATTTT. Amino acids: CASTDRHNTDTQYF.

The genes are TRBV7-2 and TRBJ2-5, with 8 bases that match TRBD2. Germline V gene data show CDR1 as SGHTA and CDR2 as FQGNSA. The V gene end was trimmed by 5 bases and the J gene end by 0 bases; junction bases not matched to a gene: 8. This CDR3 contains 16 residues. DNA for the CDR3: TGTGCCAGCAGCCCCTTAGCGGGGTTTTACCAAGAGACCCAGTACTTC. Translation: CASSPLAGFYQETQYF. Complete variable domain (other parts from reference TRBV7-2 and TRBJ2-5): GAGVSQSPSNKVTEKGKDVELRCDPISGHTALYWYRQSLGQGLEFLIYFQGNSAPDKSGLPSDRFSAERTGGSVSTLTIQRTQQEDSAVYLCASSPLAGFYQETQYFGPGTRLLVL.

V is TRBV18 and J is TRBJ2-3; D is perhaps TRBD1 (6 bases). In germline, CDR1 is KGHSH, CDR2 LQKENI. The CDR3 is made up of 14 amino acids. V gave up 6 bases and J gave up 0 bases, with 10 bases separating them. Here the CDR3 reads CASSRQASTDTQYF. The CDR3 DNA follows: TGTGCCAGCTCGCGACAGGCTAGCACAGATACGCAGTATTTT.

The V and J genes are TRBV7-3 and TRBJ2-5; TRBD1 or TRBD2 may be the D gene (5 bases each). Trimming took off 0 bases at V and 4 bases at J, with 18 bases between the two ends. Germline-derived CDR1 and CDR2 are SGHTA and FQGTGA. The CDR3 sequence is 17 residues long. In DNA form, the CDR3 reads TGTGCCAGCAGCTTAACGGGGCCGCGCGACGGACTAGAGACCCAGTACTTC. Its protein product is CASSLTGPRDGLETQYF.

This clone was picked up one time. The CDR3 DNA is TGTGCCAGCGGCCCACAGGGTAACTATGGCTACACCTTC. Translated, it gives CASGPQGNYGYTF. V and J are TRBV6-1 and TRBJ1-2, with a tentative D call TRBD1 (6 bases). Deletions cut 8 bases from V and 1 base from J, with 11 bases between. CDR1 and CDR2 from the germline V gene are MNHNS and SASEGT. The CDR3 totals 13 residues.

Remarks on this clone: The junction shows a germline mismatch at one end, possibly a read error. The rearrangement joins TRBV5-4 to TRBJ2-7; perhaps TRBD1 as D (6 bases). Germline CDR1 is SGHNT and CDR2 is YYREEE (reference sequence). This CDR3 is built from 14 residues. The CDR3 reads CASSPLTGYYEQYF. Written as DNA, the CDR3 is TGCGCCAGCAGCCCGCTGACAGGTTACTACGAGCAGTACTTC.

This chain connects TRBV5-1 to TRBJ1-2; no firm D call. CDR1 is SGHRS and CDR2 is YFSETQ in the germline V gene. Trimming took 4 bases from V and 5 from J, leaving 15 bases between them. This CDR3 has 14 residues. CDR3: CASSPGEWAYGYTF. DNA of the CDR3: TGCGCCAGCAGCCCCGGAGAATGGGCGTATGGCTACACCTTC.

The chain carries TRBV4-1 and TRBJ2-7; possible D gene TRBD1, 5 bases. Trimming cost V 2 bases and J 3 bases, with 14 bases left between them. The CDR3 loop spans 15 amino acids. Germline CDR1 reads MGHRA; CDR2 reads YSYEKL. The CDR3 bases are TGCGCCAGCAGCCAATTCCCCTCCGACAGCTACGAGCAGTACTTC. It is translated as CASSQFPSDSYEQYF.

V usage is TRBV5-6 and J usage is TRBJ2-2; 7 bases agree with TRBD1. The germline CDR1 and CDR2 sequences are SGHDT and YYEEEE. V dropped 4 bases and J dropped 5; count of bases not matched to a gene: 11. The CDR3 runs to 16 residues. CDR3 loop: CASSPADRWGTGELFF. In nucleotides, the CDR3 is TGTGCCAGCAGCCCTGCGGACAGGTGGGGGACCGGGGAGCTGTTTTTT.

The chain employs TRBV19 and TRBJ2-3, with a weak D call TRBD2 (5 bases). This CDR3 spans 16 amino acids. Germline V CDR1 and CDR2: LNHDA, SQIVND (reference sequence). V shed 10 bases and J shed 0 bases, with 20 bases lying between them. The CDR3 DNA follows: TGTGCCACCGCCCCACCCCGGGCTAGCAGCACAGATACGCAGTATTTT. Protein: CATAPPRASSTDTQYF.

This chain connects TRBV5-4 to TRBJ1-1; 7 bases align to TRBD1. This CDR3 has 14 amino acids. Germline CDR1 reads SGHNT; CDR2 reads YYREEE (reference sequence). V was pared by 2 bases and J by 1 base, with 2 bases of the junction left unmatched. The CDR3 DNA is TGTGCCAGCAGCTTCGGACAGGCGAACACTGAAGCTTTCTTT. It specifies CASSFGQANTEAFF.

The chain recombines TRBV29-1 with TRBJ2-1; 9 nucleotides agree with TRBD1. Germline V lookup: CDR1 SQVTM, CDR2 ANQGSEA. This CDR3 contains 13 residues. V was pared by 7 bases and J by 8 bases, with 9 bases of the junction left unmatched. The CDR3 bases are TGCAGCGCTGACCGGGACAGGGAATATGAGCAGTTCTTC. Translating it yields CSADRDREYEQFF.

This rearrangement joins TRBV2 to TRBJ1-5, with 8 bases aligning to TRBD1. The CDR3 extends over 16 amino acids. V gave up 6 bases and J gave up 0 bases; unmatched junction bases: 7. The germline gives CDR1 SNHLY, CDR2 FYNNEI. CDR3 loop: CASSPGTGYSNQPQHF. CDR3 bases: TGTGCCAGCAGCCCTGGGACAGGCTATAGCAATCAGCCCCAGCATTTT.

V gene TRBV4-3 combines with J gene TRBJ1-1; the D gene is possibly TRBD1 (6 bases). The CDR3 runs 16 residues. The V gene lost 0 bases and the J gene lost 3 bases, with 14 bases spanning the gap. Germline lookup yields CDR1 LGHNA and CDR2 YSLEER. The CDR3 nucleotides are TGCGCCAGCAGCCAAGATACAGGGTGGGGGGACACTGAAGCTTTCTTT. It encodes CASSQDTGWGDTEAFF.

V gene TRBV4-2 combines with J gene TRBJ1-1; D unclear. V was clipped by 1 base and J by 0 bases, with 6 bases between them. CDR3 length: 14 amino acids. Germline V gene sequence: CDR1 LGHNA, CDR2 YNFKEQ. CDR3: CASSQADMNTEAFF. The CDR3 DNA follows: TGTGCCAGCAGCCAAGCAGATATGAACACTGAAGCTTTCTTT.

The chain couples TRBV6-5 to TRBJ1-1; the D gene is possibly TRBD1 (5 bases). Trimming cost V 7 bases and J 1 base, with 7 bases left between them. Germline V gene sequence: CDR1 MNHEY, CDR2 SVGAGI. The CDR3 contains 12 residues. The CDR3 DNA is TGTGCCAGCATTCAGGGGAACACTGAAGCTTTCTTT. Translated, it gives CASIQGNTEAFF.

V is TRBV6-5 and J is TRBJ1-2; D unclear. This CDR3 is built from 13 residues. CDR1 MNHEY and CDR2 SVGAGI come from the germline V gene. V shed 7 bases and J shed 4 bases, with 13 bases lying between them. CDR3 protein: CASKPPGPYGYTF. In DNA, the CDR3 is TGTGCCAGCAAGCCCCCGGGTCCCTATGGCTACACCTTC.

This rearrangement joins TRBV9 to TRBJ2-5; 13 bases line up with TRBD2. Germline trimming cut 0 bases from V and 0 bases from J; bases unmatched to any gene: 5. Germline V CDR1 and CDR2: SGDLS, YYNGEE. The CDR3 runs 18 residues. The CDR3 DNA is TGTGCCAGCAGCGTAGGACTAGCGGGGGGCCAGTACCAAGAGACCCAGTACTTC. The encoded protein is CASSVGLAGGQYQETQYF.

The genes are TRBV27 and TRBJ2-7; a possible D gene is TRBD1 (5 bases). The CDR3 length is 15 residues. In germline, CDR1 is MNHEY, CDR2 SMNVEV (reference sequence). V was cut by 2 bases and J by 6 bases, with 17 bases left in between. The chain's CDR3 is CASSLGLGVTGEQYF. CDR3 nucleotide sequence: TGTGCCAGCAGTTTAGGGCTAGGGGTGACCGGCGAGCAGTACTTC.